The 12 T cell receptor beta chains below were found in one sample sequenced in a study of blood T cell repertoires in COVID-19. TCRdb's table, derived via immunoSEQ multiplex PCR, lists solely in-frame clones and lacks some. The sample has around 24,000 clones; around 87% are singletons. What was sequenced was peripheral blood. These receptors all stem from an older woman with active COVID-19.

The table lists this clone with a few counts. Its ends do not fully match the called genes, so a read error is possible. This chain joins TRBV29-1 and TRBJ2-7; 10 bases align to TRBD2. CDR1 and CDR2 from the germline V gene are SQVTM and ANQGSEA. This CDR3 is 15 amino acids long. CDR3 sequence (DNA): TGCAGCGTCGAAGCGGGAGGGATTCGAAACTACGAGCAGTACTTC. Residues: CSVEAGGIRNYEQYF.

This chain joins TRBV5-1 and TRBJ1-2, with D maybe TRBD1 (6 bases). This CDR3 has 14 amino acids. Trimming cost V 2 bases and J 5 bases, with 13 bases left between them. Germline V gives CDR1 SGHRS, CDR2 YFSETQ. CDR3 in DNA: TGCGCCAGCAGCTTTGGACAGTCGATTTATGGCTACACCTTC. Protein: CASSFGQSIYGYTF.

The chain joins TRBV6-5 to TRBJ2-3, with 12 bases aligning to TRBD2. This CDR3 comprises 14 residues. Germline assignment: CDR1 MNHEY and CDR2 SVGAGI. Trimming cost V 10 bases and J 7 bases; bases outside gene matches: 9. The DNA for the CDR3 is TGTGCCACCGGGGGAGGACTAGCGGGACATACGCAGTATTTT. Amino acids: CATGGGLAGHTQYF.

The chain joins TRBV9 to TRBJ2-1; 10 bases map to TRBD2. Trimming took 4 bases from V and 5 from J; bases not matched to a gene: 12. This CDR3 spans 17 amino acids. Looked up from germline, CDR1 is SGDLS and CDR2 is YYNGEE. The CDR3: CASSLRSGREGDNEQFF. In nucleotides, the CDR3 is TGTGCCAGCAGCCTCAGAAGCGGGAGGGAGGGGGACAATGAGCAGTTCTTC. Based on the CDR3 plus reference TRBV9 and TRBJ2-1, the full variable domain is DSGVTQTPKHLITATGQRVTLRCSPRSGDLSVYWYQQSLDQGLQFLIQYYNGEERAKGNILERFSAQQFPDLHSELNLSSLELGDSALYFCASSLRSGREGDNEQFFGPGTRLTVL.

This clone was seen a single time. CDR3 sequence: CASSQTGGRETQYF. The CDR3 nucleotides are TGTGCCAGCAGCCAAACAGGGGGCAGGGAGACCCAGTACTTC. V is TRBV7-2 and J is TRBJ2-5; 9 bases align to TRBD1. Germline CDR1 reads SGHTA; CDR2 reads FQGNSA. The CDR3 length is 14 residues. The V segment lost 5 bases and the J segment 5 bases; nucleotides outside the gene matches: 6.

V is TRBV28 and J is TRBJ2-7, with a weak D call TRBD1 (5 bases). Deletions cut 6 bases from V and 2 bases from J, with 17 bases between. The CDR3 covers 15 residues. CDR1 and CDR2 (germline): MDHEN, SYDVKM. CDR3 in amino acids: CASRPQQDTTYEQYF. The CDR3 bases are TGTGCCAGCAGACCGCAACAGGATACTACCTACGAGCAGTACTTC.

The count of this clone is one. J is TRBJ2-3 and V is TRBV27; no clear D gene. Germline CDR1 and CDR2: MNHEY and SMNVEV (reference sequence). The CDR3 is made up of 17 amino acids. V dropped 2 bases and J dropped 1 base, with 16 bases sitting between them. The CDR3 protein is CASSLNPRFPGTDTQYF. CDR3 bases: TGTGCCAGCAGTTTAAATCCGAGGTTCCCCGGCACAGATACGCAGTATTTT.

The genes are TRBV5-4 and TRBJ2-3, with 7 bases identical to TRBD2. Germline CDR1 reads SGHNT; CDR2 reads YYREEE (reference sequence). The CDR3 length is 14 residues. V shed 3 bases, J shed 1 base, and the junction held 2 bases outside the gene matches. This CDR3 is CASSSAGGTDTQYF. As DNA, the CDR3 is TGTGCCAGCAGCTCCGCGGGGGGCACAGATACGCAGTATTTT.

This clone occurred a few times. J is TRBJ2-5 and V is TRBV3-1 (or the pseudogene TRBV3-2), with D hard to call. CDR1 and CDR2 from the germline V gene are LGHDT and YNNKEL (reference sequence). The CDR3 length is 12 residues. Trimming stripped 4 bases from V and 5 bases from J, with 8 bases between. CDR3 bases: TGTGCCAGCAGCCCACTGATGGAGACCCAGTACTTC. Protein sequence: CASSPLMETQYF.

The genes are TRBV19 and TRBJ2-2; no clear D. V lost 3 bases to trimming and J lost 7 bases, with 3 bases between them. CDR1 and CDR2 (germline): LNHDA, SQIVND (reference sequence). The CDR3 spans 11 residues. The CDR3 sequence: CASSIGGELFF. CDR3 in DNA: TGTGCCAGTAGTATCGGCGGGGAGCTGTTTTTT.

CDR3 DNA sequence: TGCGCCAGCAGACCGGGACAGGGCTTGAACACTGAAGCTTTCTTT. Translating gives CASRPGQGLNTEAFF. This chain joins TRBV5-1 and TRBJ1-1, with 9 bases fitting TRBD1. Germline CDR1 SGHRS, CDR2 YFSETQ. V was pared by 5 bases and J by 0 bases, with 5 bases of the junction left unmatched. This CDR3 is 15 amino acids long.

The genes are TRBV11-3 and TRBJ2-1; 11 bases agree with TRBD1. With 3 bases clipped from V and 2 bases from J, the junction kept 3 bases outside the gene matches. The CDR3 covers 16 residues. CDR1 is SGHNT and CDR2 is YENEEA in the germline V gene. For the CDR3, the DNA is TGTGCCAGCAGCTTGGGGGGACAGGGGGCCTACAATGAGCAGTTCTTC. As protein: CASSLGGQGAYNEQFF.